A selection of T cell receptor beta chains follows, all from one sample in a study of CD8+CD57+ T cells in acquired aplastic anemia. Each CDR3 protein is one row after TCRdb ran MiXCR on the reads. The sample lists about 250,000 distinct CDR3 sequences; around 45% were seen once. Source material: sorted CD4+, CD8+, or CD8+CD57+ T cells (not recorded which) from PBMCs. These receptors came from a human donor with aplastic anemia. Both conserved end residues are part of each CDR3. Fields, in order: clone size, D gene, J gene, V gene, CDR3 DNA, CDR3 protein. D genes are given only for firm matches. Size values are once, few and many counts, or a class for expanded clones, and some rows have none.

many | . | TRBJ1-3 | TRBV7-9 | TGTGCAGGGAGTTCTGGAAACACCATATATTTT | CAGSSGNTIYF
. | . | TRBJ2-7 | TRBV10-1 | TGCGCCAGCAGTGATGGCGGGACGTCCTACGAGCAGTACTTC | CASSDGGTSYEQYF
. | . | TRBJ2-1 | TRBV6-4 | TGTGCCACCGGCGGTAGGGGAGGCTCCTACAATGAGCAGTTCTTC | CATGGRGGSYNEQFF
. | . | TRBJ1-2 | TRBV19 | TGTGCCAGTCCTAGGATGCGGGCGCCCAACACCTTC | CASPRMRAPNTF
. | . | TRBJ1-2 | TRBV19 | TGTGCCAGTAGTGGAGGGGGAACCAACTATGGCTACACCTTC | CASSGGGTNYGYTF
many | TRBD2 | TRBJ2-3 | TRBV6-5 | TGTGCCAGCAGTTACGGCGGGGGGATCACAGATACGCAGTATTTT | CASSYGGGITDTQYF
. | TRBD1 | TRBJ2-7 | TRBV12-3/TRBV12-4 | TGTGCCAGCAGTTCGGACAGGGGGCATAACGAGCAGTACTTC | CASSSDRGHNEQYF
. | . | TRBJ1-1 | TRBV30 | TGTGCCTGGGGTCAGGGCGATCACACTGAAGCTTTCTTT | CAWGQGDHTEAFF
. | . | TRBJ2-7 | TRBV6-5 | TGTGCCAGCAGTTACCGACTAGTCTCCTACGAGCAGTACTTC | CASSYRLVSYEQYF
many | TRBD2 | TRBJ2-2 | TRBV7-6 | TGTGCCAGCAGCTTCCGGACTAGCGGGAGTTTGGTCGGGGAGCTGTTTTTT | CASSFRTSGSLVGELFF
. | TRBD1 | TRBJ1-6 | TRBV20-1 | TGCAGTGCTAGCGGAATTGAGGACAGGGACAATTCACCCCTCCACTTT | CSASGIEDRDNSPLHF
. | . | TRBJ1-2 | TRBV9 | TGTGCCAGCAGCGTACTCCCAGGGAGGGGAGGCTACACCTTC | CASSVLPGRGGYTF
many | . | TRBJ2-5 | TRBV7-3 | TGTGCCAGCAGCTTAACTGGTGGCCTCCAAGAGACCCAGTACTTC | CASSLTGGLQETQYF
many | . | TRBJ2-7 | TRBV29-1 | TGCAGCGTTGAAGATGGGCCCTACTACGAGCAGTACTTC | CSVEDGPYYEQYF
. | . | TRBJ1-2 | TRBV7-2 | TGTGCCAGCAGCTCCGGGCCGGGATCGAACTATGGCTACACCTTC | CASSSGPGSNYGYTF
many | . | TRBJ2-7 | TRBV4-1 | TGCGCCAGCAGCCAAGCTCTATTCTACGAGCAGTACTTC | CASSQALFYEQYF
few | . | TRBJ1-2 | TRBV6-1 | TGTGCCAGCAGTGAAGCGTTTTTAAGGCGGAGCTATGGCTACACCTTC | CASSEAFLRRSYGYTF
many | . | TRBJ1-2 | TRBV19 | TGTGCCAGTAGTATTCGGGCAGGGTTTGGCTACACCTTC | CASSIRAGFGYTF
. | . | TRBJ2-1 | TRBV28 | TGTGCCAGCAGTTTGACACAGGCTACAAGTGAGCAGTTCTTC | CASSLTQATSEQFF
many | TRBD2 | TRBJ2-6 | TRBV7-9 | TGTGCCAGCAGCTTATTGGCGGGAGGGGGCTCTGGGGCCAACGTCCTGACTTTC | CASSLLAGGGSGANVLTF
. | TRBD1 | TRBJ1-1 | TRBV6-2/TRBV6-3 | TGTGCCAGCAGTTATCCCTCGACAGGGGGCAACGCTGAAGCTTTCTTT | CASSYPSTGGNAEAFF
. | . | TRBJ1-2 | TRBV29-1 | TGCAGCGCCCCCTCGGGTCGGACAGATACTAACTATGGCTACACCTTC | CSAPSGRTDTNYGYTF
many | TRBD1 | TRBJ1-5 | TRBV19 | TGTGCCAGTAGTGAATACAGGGGCCCTCAGCCCCAGCATTTT | CASSEYRGPQPQHF
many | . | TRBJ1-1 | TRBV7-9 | TGTGCCAGCAGCCATACAGGGGAAGCTTTCTTT | CASSHTGEAFF
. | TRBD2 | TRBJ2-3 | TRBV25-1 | TGTGCCAGCAACCCTAGCGGGGGGGCAGATACGCAGTATTTT | CASNPSGGADTQYF
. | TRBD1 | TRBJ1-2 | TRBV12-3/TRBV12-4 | TGTGCCAGCAGTGACCCGGGACAGGGGATCTATGGCTACACCTTC | CASSDPGQGIYGYTF
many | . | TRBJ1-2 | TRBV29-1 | TGCAGCGACCGCTGCGGTACATGGTACTATGGCTACACCTTC | CSDRCGTWYYGYTF
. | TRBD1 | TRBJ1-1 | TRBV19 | TGTGCCAGTAGTATGGACCTCAGGGGGCGTCTCGGAACCGCTGATCAAGCTTTCTTT | CASSMDLRGRLGTADQAFF
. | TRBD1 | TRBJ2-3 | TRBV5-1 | TGCGCCAGCAGCTTGGGGGGACAGGGCACAGATACGCAGTATTTT | CASSLGGQGTDTQYF
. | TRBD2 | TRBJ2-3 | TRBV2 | TGTGCCAGCAGTGTAGGACTAGCGGGAGGTTCAGATACGCAGTATTTT | CASSVGLAGGSDTQYF
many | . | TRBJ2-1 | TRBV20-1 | TGCAGTGCTAGAGAAAAGGAGCGGGTTTACAATGAGCAGTTCTTC | CSAREKERVYNEQFF
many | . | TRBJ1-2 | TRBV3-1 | TGTGCCAGCAGCCAAATGGGATCCCGGACCTCTAACTATGGCTACACCTTC | CASSQMGSRTSNYGYTF
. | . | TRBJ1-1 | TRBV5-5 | TGTGCCAGCAGCTTTCAGGGTAGCGGCACTGAAGCTTTCTTT | CASSFQGSGTEAFF
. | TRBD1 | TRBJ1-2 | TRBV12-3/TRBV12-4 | TGTGCCAGCAGTCCCTGGACAGGGAATAACTATGGCTACACCTTC | CASSPWTGNNYGYTF
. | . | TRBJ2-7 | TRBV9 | TGTGCCAGCAGCGTAGAGCAGTACTTC | CASSVEQYF
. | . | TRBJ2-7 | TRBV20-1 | TGCAGTGCTAGAGATGGTTATGGGCAGTACTTC | CSARDGYGQYF
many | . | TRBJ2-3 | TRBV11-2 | TGTGCCAGCAGCTTAGATCTCTCGGTAGATACGCAGTATTTT | CASSLDLSVDTQYF
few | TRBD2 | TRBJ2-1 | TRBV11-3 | TGTGCCAGCAGTTTGCAGGGTTACGGGAGGGTCGATGAGCAGTTCTTC | CASSLQGYGRVDEQFF
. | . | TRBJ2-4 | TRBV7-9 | TGTGCCAGCAGCTTAGCGGGTCAGGGAGCACACATTCAGTACTTC | CASSLAGQGAHIQYF
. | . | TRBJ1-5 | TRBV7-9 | TGTGCCAGCAGCTTTATGGGGGCAAGGAATCAGCCCCAGCATTTT | CASSFMGARNQPQHF
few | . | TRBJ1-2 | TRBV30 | TGTGCCCTGGAGTGGCCCGCCTCTTCTTATGGCTACACCTTC | CALEWPASSYGYTF
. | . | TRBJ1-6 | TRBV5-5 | TGTGCCAGCAGTCGGGGGGTCGCTAATTCACCCCTCCACTTT | CASSRGVANSPLHF
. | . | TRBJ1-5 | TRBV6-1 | TGTGCCAGCGGACCTCTTAGACTCCCGGGGTCCCACCAGCCCCAGCATTTT | CASGPLRLPGSHQPQHF
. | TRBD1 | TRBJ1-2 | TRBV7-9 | TGTGCCAGCAGCCCACTGGACAGGGATCGGGGCTACACCTTC | CASSPLDRDRGYTF
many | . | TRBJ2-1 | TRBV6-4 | TGTGCCAGCAGTGACGGTAGGGCTGAGCAGTTCTTC | CASSDGRAEQFF
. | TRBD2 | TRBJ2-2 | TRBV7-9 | TGTGCCAGCAGCTTGGCTAGCGGGGGGATCGGGGAGCTGTTTTTT | CASSLASGGIGELFF
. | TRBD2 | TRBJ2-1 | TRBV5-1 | TGCGCCAGCGTTCCCGGGACTAACCATAATGAGCGGTTCTTC | CASVPGTNHNERFF
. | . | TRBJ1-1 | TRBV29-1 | TGCAGCGTTGAGAACAGAGACACTGAACCTCCCTTT | CSVENRDTEPPF
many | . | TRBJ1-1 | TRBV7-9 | TGTGCCAGCAGCTACAGGGATGAAGCTTTCTTT | CASSYRDEAFF
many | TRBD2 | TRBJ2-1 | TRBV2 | TGTGCCAGCAGTCCCGGGACTAGCGGGAGATATGAGCAGTTCTTC | CASSPGTSGRYEQFF
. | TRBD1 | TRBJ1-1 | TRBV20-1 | TGCAGTGCTAGGGGACAGGGGAAGACTGAAGCTTTCTTT | CSARGQGKTEAFF
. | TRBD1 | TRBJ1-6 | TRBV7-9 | TGTGCCAGCAGCAATAGCCGGGACAGGGTGGACTCCTATAATTCACCCCTCCACTTT | CASSNSRDRVDSYNSPLHF
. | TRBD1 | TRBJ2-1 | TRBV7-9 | TGTGCCAGCAGCTCACGACAGGGTGGCTTCAATGAGCAGTTCTTC | CASSSRQGGFNEQFF
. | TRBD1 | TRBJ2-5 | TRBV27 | TGTGCCAGCAGGGACAGGGAAGAGACCCAGTACTTC | CASRDREETQYF
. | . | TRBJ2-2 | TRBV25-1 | . | CVPPAFSGGNTGELFF